This T cell receptor (beta chain) was documented in a study of blood T cell repertoires in COVID-19 (dated by TCRdb to 2018 to 2020). As for the study more broadly: Collaborator samples came from the United States, Italy and Spain and covered acute and convalescent phases of COVID-19. Samples came from the ongoing ImmuneRACE study (first 160 participants) plus 1,254 subjects from 6 global collaborators. The sample metadata nearly always contained a de-identified subject ID, COVID-19 status, age in years and sex. A freely available public database, intended as a resource for researchers studying the immune response to SARS-CoV-2, is where the repertoires were released. The material from the prospective study consisted of cDNA or gDNA derived from T cells, B-cell-depleted T cells, or PBMCs. Where HLA class I and class II types were available, the types were taken from metadata supplied by the sample provider, not from assay-based typing. Subjects who had been exposed to COVID-19, were actively infected with it, or had recovered from it provided the deeply sampled blood TCRbeta repertoires that made up the dataset.

The V and J ends are trimmed by 0 bases and 6 bases, leaving 17 bases between them. The germline V gene sets CDR1 to SGHAT and CDR2 to FQNNGV. The CDR3 sequence holds 16 residues, the cysteine and phenylalanine included. Only the CDR3 DNA is retained, 48 bases long and in frame from the first base. In the prospective study, participants were about 18 to 100 years old, resided in under 30 geographic areas of the United States, and were enrolled through a virtual design. In the prospective study, participants were assigned to cohorts based on the clinical history participants reported in a screening survey and a study questionnaire. In the prospective study, mobile phlebotomists collected whole blood, serum and a nasopharyngeal or oropharyngeal swab from each participant. Prospective study participants could optionally give additional blood draws and questionnaires over an approximately 2-month period. Prospective study blood samples were shipped either frozen or at room temperature before DNA extraction.

About this clone: Which antigen it targets is not known. Base qualities are not recorded, but no much larger clone differs from it by a single base.

TCRbeta CDR3 regions were amplified from genomic DNA by means of the immunoSEQ Assay, a bias-controlled multiplex PCR. As for the original processing: The number of nucleated cells in each sample was estimated by amplification of reference gene primers within the assay. To quantify the absolute abundance of each unique TCRbeta CDR3 rearrangement, sequence reads were collapsed and filtered. For each sample, productive Simpson clonality was calculated as the square root of Simpson's diversity index over productive rearrangements. TCRdb obtained this table from immuneACCESS and retained in-frame rearrangements with V and J assigned. These tables miss some clones; where compared with another copy, unresolved V genes account for less than half of the shortfall, and the remainder is unexplained. V and J calls and clone size are given by that table; D and trimming were obtained from the DNA. In this sample the table shows about 270,000 clones, about 87% of which occur a single time. The ten largest account for over 3.5% of the sample.

Results and caveats for the whole study, not just this receptor: The quantity of clinical and demographic metadata differed by source and by participant and was supplied without curation.

The chain is assembled from TRBV11-2 and TRBJ2-5; the D gene is perhaps TRBD1, on 5 matching bases. This TCR was recovered from a woman aged 25 to 39 with acute COVID-19. The specimen was PBMCs or T cells enriched from blood (not recorded which). The DNA sequence is TGTGCCAGCAGCTTAGATCCCGCCAGGGCGGTACAGACCCAGTACTTC. It is translated as CASSLDPARAVQTQYF. The CDR3, completed at both ends by the reference TRBV11-2 and TRBJ2-5 genes, gives the full variable domain EAGVAQSPRYKIIEKRQSVAFWCNPISGHATLYWYQQILGQGPKLLIQFQNNGVVDDSQLPKDRFSAERLKGVDSTLKIQPAKLEDSAVYLCASSLDPARAVQTQYFGPGTRLLVL.